These T cell receptor beta chains were read from a single sample in a study of blood T cell repertoires in COVID-19. The repertoire was sequenced with immunoSEQ multiplex PCR; TCRdb's copy has only in-frame clones and lacks some. The data show 250,000 to 300,000 clones, with just over 85% seen just once and 15% held by the top ten. Sequencing was performed on PBMCs or T cells enriched from blood (not recorded which). The receptors were sampled from a young man who had recovered from COVID-19. CDR3s include the opening cysteine and the closing phenylalanine or tryptophan. Each record gives: CDR3 DNA, CDR3 protein, V gene, clone size, J gene, D gene, CDR3 length. The D gene is left open where the match is weak. Clone size appears in some rows only: once, few, many, or a class for an expanded clone.

TGCGCCAGCAGAGCGGGTTACCCCGTGGGCTACACCTTC CASRAGYPVGYTF TRBV10-1 NA TRBJ1-2 NA 13
TGTGCCAGTAGCCACCGCCCCCGGGACAGGGTATCGCATGAGCAGTTCTTC CASSHRPRDRVSHEQFF TRBV19 NA TRBJ2-1 TRBD1 17
TGTGCCAGCAGCTTGGACAGCGGGGGGTTTAATGAGCAGTTCTTC CASSLDSGGFNEQFF TRBV5-4 NA TRBJ2-1 TRBD2 15
TGTGCCAGCAGCTCGAGGGTAAACGTTGCCACAGATACGCAGTATTTT CASSSRVNVATDTQYF TRBV5-4 NA TRBJ2-3 NA 16
TGTGCCAGCTCACCAGGGAGAGCCTACGAGCAGTACTTC CASSPGRAYEQYF TRBV18 NA TRBJ2-7 NA 13
TGTGCCAGCAGTTTATCGGCAGGGGCATTTGGCTACACCTTC CASSLSAGAFGYTF TRBV27 NA TRBJ1-2 NA 14
TGTGCCAGCAGTTCCCGGGACACCACCGGTCGGGCTTTCTTT CASSSRDTTGRAFF TRBV27 NA TRBJ1-1 NA 14
TGCGCCAGCAGTCAACGTAGTAGGGACAGGACGACTGAAGCTTTCTTT CASSQRSRDRTTEAFF TRBV23-1 few TRBJ1-1 TRBD1 16
TGTGCCAGCAGTGCCAGGGAGGGTGGAAACACCATATATTTT CASSAREGGNTIYF TRBV25-1 NA TRBJ1-3 NA 14
TGTGCCAGCAGCCATAAAGGGACACACCAAGAGACCCAGTACTTC CASSHKGTHQETQYF TRBV3-1/TRBV3-2 NA TRBJ2-5 NA 15
TGTGCCAGCAGCGTAGTAGGGGGCGCAGATACGCAGTATTTT CASSVVGGADTQYF TRBV9 NA TRBJ2-3 TRBD1 14
TGTGCCACCAGCAGGGGAAACGAGGGCCACAATGAGCAGTTCTTC CATSRGNEGHNEQFF TRBV15 few TRBJ2-1 NA 15
TGTGCCAGCAGCGTGGGACAGGGGGGGGGAGAGACCCAGTACTTC CASSVGQGGGETQYF TRBV9 NA TRBJ2-5 TRBD1 15
TGTGCCAGCAGCGACAGAAACAATGAGCAGTTCTTC CASSDRNNEQFF TRBV5-6 NA TRBJ2-1 NA 12
TGTGCCAGCAGGGGACAGGGGTACGGCGGGGAGCTGTTTTTT CASRGQGYGGELFF TRBV2 NA TRBJ2-2 TRBD1 14
TGTGCCATCAGAGATCTAGAAAACACTGAAGCTTTCTTT CAIRDLENTEAFF TRBV10-3 NA TRBJ1-1 NA 13
TGTGCCTGGACAGGGTACGGAAACACCATATATTTT CAWTGYGNTIYF TRBV30 NA TRBJ1-3 NA 12
TGTGCCAGCAGTGAAGTCAGAGGTAGCCGTGAAAAACTGTTTTTT CASSEVRGSREKLFF TRBV2 few TRBJ1-4 NA 15
TGCAGCGGGGGACAGGAAAACACTGAAGCTTTCTTT CSGGQENTEAFF TRBV29-1 NA TRBJ1-1 TRBD1 12
TGTGCCAGCAGCCTAGGGACAGTGGGCTACACCTTC CASSLGTVGYTF TRBV12-3/TRBV12-4 NA TRBJ1-2 TRBD1 12
TGTGCCAGCAGCCAAACTAGCGGGGTCTACAATGAGCAGTTCTTC CASSQTSGVYNEQFF TRBV3-1/TRBV3-2 NA TRBJ2-1 TRBD2 15
TGTGCCAGCAGTTTTAGTAGCGGCGAGCAGTTCTTC CASSFSSGEQFF TRBV28 NA TRBJ2-1 NA 12
TGCGCCAGCAGCTTCGAAGTGGTTTGGGACAGGGCTCTAGCGGGAGTTGATTCTTACAATGAGCAGTTCTTC CASSFEVVWDRALAGVDSYNEQFF TRBV5-1 once TRBJ2-1 NA 24
TGTGCCAGCAGCACGCGGGGGTTCCAAGAGACCCAGTACTTC CASSTRGFQETQYF TRBV7-9 NA TRBJ2-5 TRBD2 14
TGTGCCAGCAGGCGATTCGGGGGAAGGGATTCACCCCTCCACTTT CASRRFGGRDSPLHF TRBV27 NA TRBJ1-6 NA 15
TGCGCCAGCAGCCAATTCAGCTCACGCGTAAAGAGCGCTGGGGCCAACGTCCTGACTTTC CASSQFSSRVKSAGANVLTF TRBV4-1 NA TRBJ2-6 NA 20
TGTGCCAGCAGGGCAGGGATAGGTGTGGGATCACCCCTCCACTTT CASRAGIGVGSPLHF TRBV6-5 NA TRBJ1-6 NA 15
TGCGCCAGCAGCTTGGGGGGGACAGAGGATGAGCAGTTCTTC CASSLGGTEDEQFF TRBV5-1 NA TRBJ2-1 TRBD1 14